Below, 31 T cell receptor beta chains from the same sample are listed, as sequenced in a study of blood T cell repertoires in COVID-19. Clones were read by immunoSEQ multiplex PCR, and TCRdb kept only the in-frame ones, dropping some. The data contain some 100,000 clones, approximately 81% of them singletons. Sequenced sample: peripheral blood. Receptor source: a man aged 80 or over with active or convalescent COVID-19.

The chain has TRBV3-1 (or the pseudogene TRBV3-2) and TRBJ2-3; 8 nucleotides match TRBD2. The V gene end was trimmed by 4 bases and the J gene end by 1 base; junction bases not matched to a gene: 10. CDR3 length: 17 residues. Germline V CDR1 and CDR2: LGHDT, YNNKEL (reference sequence). The CDR3 loop is CASSPFSRRGGTDTQYF. Written as DNA, the CDR3 is TGTGCCAGCAGCCCCTTCAGTAGGCGGGGGGGCACAGATACGCAGTATTTT.

The chain joins TRBV28 to TRBJ2-2; D uncertain. V lost 3 bases, J lost 3 bases, and 8 bases lay in between. This CDR3 is 14 amino acids long. Per the germline V gene, CDR1 is MDHEN and CDR2 is SYDVKM. The CDR3: CASSLVQHTGELFF. CDR3 DNA: TGTGCCAGCAGTTTGGTACAGCACACCGGGGAGCTGTTTTTT.

The chain has TRBV18 and TRBJ2-3, with D perhaps matching TRBD1 (6 bases). This CDR3 contains 17 residues. The V end was cut by 0 bases, the J end by 4 bases, with 17 bases between. The germline CDR1 and CDR2 sequences are KGHSH and LQKENI. The CDR3 nucleotides are TGTGCCAGCTCACCACCGAGGGGGATGGCCAGGGCAGATACGCAGTATTTT. Protein sequence: CASSPPRGMARADTQYF.

J is TRBJ2-2 and V is TRBV19; 8 bases line up with TRBD1. CDR1 is LNHDA, CDR2 SQIVND, per germline (reference sequence). J gave up 2 bases and V 4 bases, and 12 bases lay outside the gene matches. The CDR3 has 18 amino acids. The CDR3 protein is CASSNRAGTGLNTGELFF. The DNA for the CDR3 is TGTGCCAGTAGTAATCGAGCCGGGACAGGTCTTAACACCGGGGAGCTGTTTTTT.

The chain has TRBV5-8 and TRBJ2-1; tentative D call: TRBD2 (6 bases). The CDR3 runs to 12 residues. V was pared by 3 bases and J by 8 bases, with 9 bases between. Germline lookup yields CDR1 SGHTS and CDR2 YDEGEE. CDR3 coding DNA: TGTGCCAGCAGCTCTAGCGTGGATGAGCAGTTCTTC. Translated, it gives CASSSSVDEQFF.

The count of this clone is one. The chain joins TRBV7-7 to TRBJ1-6; 7 nucleotides match TRBD1. Trimming at V came to 2 bases and at J to 2 bases, leaving 9 bases not matched to a gene. Germline V gene data show CDR1 as SSHAT and CDR2 as FNYEAQ (reference sequence). This CDR3 has 18 residues. The CDR3, as DNA: TGTGCCAGCAGCTTATACCGACAGGGAGGTACCTATAATTCACCCCTCCACTTT. This encodes CASSLYRQGGTYNSPLHF. The complete variable domain, with remaining parts taken from reference TRBV7-7 and TRBJ1-6, reads GAGVSQSPRYKVTKRGQDVTLRCDPISSHATLYWYQQALGQGPEFLTYFNYEAQPDKSGLPSDRFSAERPEGSISTLTIQRTEQRDSAMYRCASSLYRQGGTYNSPLHFGNGTRLTVT.

The chain joins TRBV9 to TRBJ2-2; a possible D gene is TRBD1 (5 bases). Germline V lookup: CDR1 SGDLS, CDR2 YYNGEE. The CDR3 sequence is 16 residues long. With 0 bases removed from V and 1 base from J, the gap between germline ends came to 10 bases. DNA of the CDR3: TGTGCCAGCAGCGTAGGGTCTAGGGGGAACACCGGGGAGCTGTTTTTT. Protein: CASSVGSRGNTGELFF.

This clone was seen a single time. The J gene is TRBJ1-4, the V gene TRBV4-1, with D maybe TRBD1 (6 bases). Germline CDR1 reads MGHRA; CDR2 reads YSYEKL. This CDR3 has 16 residues. The V gene lost 1 base and the J gene lost 2 bases, with 11 bases spanning the gap. The CDR3 DNA sequence: TGCGCCAGCAGCCAAGTCAGGGGTGGGACTAATGAAAAACTGTTTTTT. Translation: CASSQVRGGTNEKLFF.

A note on this clone: The same CDR3 is also encoded by other DNA sequences in this sample. The CDR3 DNA reads TGTGCCAGCAGCCTACAGGGCGGCTATGGCTACACCTTC. This encodes CASSLQGGYGYTF. V usage is TRBV28 and J usage is TRBJ1-2, with D perhaps matching TRBD1 (6 bases). Germline V gene sequence: CDR1 MDHEN, CDR2 SYDVKM. The CDR3 is 13 amino acids. Trimming cost V 6 bases and J 4 bases, with 12 bases left between them.

This clone appeared a single time. The chain carries TRBV10-3 and TRBJ1-2; the D is unclear. The CDR3 consists of 16 residues. V was cut by 0 bases and J by 0 bases, with 11 bases left in between. Germline V gives CDR1 ENHRY, CDR2 SYGVKD. CDR3 loop: CAISESGRRTNYGYTF. The CDR3 nucleotides are TGTGCCATCAGTGAGTCTGGCAGGAGGACTAACTATGGCTACACCTTC.

The chain employs TRBV28 and TRBJ1-6; possible D gene TRBD1, 5 bases. This CDR3 contains 14 residues. Germline loops: CDR1 MDHEN, CDR2 SYDVKM. V lost 8 bases and J lost 6, with 14 bases in between. The CDR3 nucleotides read TGTGCCAGCTATCAGGGTACCACTAATTCACCCCTCCACTTT. Translated, it gives CASYQGTTNSPLHF.

The chain employs TRBV5-1 and TRBJ1-1, with 7 bases that match TRBD1. CDR1 and CDR2 from the germline V gene are SGHRS and YFSETQ. V shed 4 bases, J shed 6 bases, and the junction held 12 bases outside the gene matches. The CDR3 length is 15 residues. The CDR3 bases are TGCGCCAGCAGCCTTACCCAGGGGGACGGTGCTGAAGCTTTCTTT. Its translation: CASSLTQGDGAEAFF.

The V call is TRBV28, the J call TRBJ2-3, with 9 bases lining up with TRBD2. The V segment lost 4 bases and the J segment 6 bases; nucleotides outside the gene matches: 5. In germline, CDR1 is MDHEN, CDR2 SYDVKM. This CDR3 contains 14 residues. CDR3 DNA: TGTGCCAGCAGTTCATCTAGCGGGGTGGATACGCAGTATTTT. Amino acids: CASSSSSGVDTQYF.

The rearrangement joins TRBV7-8 to TRBJ2-5; D possibly corresponds to TRBD2 (5 bases). The CDR3 covers 15 residues. The germline CDR1 and CDR2 sequences are SGHVS and FQNEAQ. Trimming shortened V by 2 bases and J by 1 base, and 11 bases separated the two germline ends. Written as DNA, the CDR3 is TGTGCCAGCAGCTTAATACGGAGGCCCCAAGAGACCCAGTACTTC. It yields the protein CASSLIRRPQETQYF.

This clone came up a few times. J is TRBJ2-3 and V is TRBV6-5, with 12 bases fitting TRBD2. Germline CDR1 reads MNHEY; CDR2 reads SVGAGI. This CDR3 comprises 15 residues. V shed 5 bases and J 3 bases; nucleotides not matched to a gene: 3. CDR3 sequence (DNA): TGTGCCAGCAGTCTAGCGGGGGGGCCTACAGATACGCAGTATTTT. It translates to CASSLAGGPTDTQYF.

This sequence joins TRBV11-3 and TRBJ1-1; D is perhaps TRBD1 (6 bases). CDR1 is SGHNT, CDR2 YENEEA, per germline. The CDR3 is 15 amino acids. V was pared by 3 bases and J by 5 bases, with 16 bases between. The CDR3 sequence is CASSFARQVGTEAFF. The CDR3 DNA sequence: TGTGCCAGCAGCTTCGCCCGACAGGTTGGGACTGAAGCTTTCTTT.

This clone occurred many times. This sequence joins TRBV7-2 and TRBJ2-2, with TRBD2 matching over 7 bases. Per the germline V gene, CDR1 is SGHTA and CDR2 is FQGNSA. The CDR3 has 15 residues. V shed 3 bases, J shed 2 bases, and the junction held 3 bases outside the gene matches. The CDR3 region has the DNA TGTGCCAGCAGCTTGTCGGGGGGAAACACCGGGGAGCTGTTTTTT. Translating it yields CASSLSGGNTGELFF.

The chain uses TRBV9 and TRBJ2-3; a weak D match, TRBD2 (7 bases). The V end was cut by 7 bases, the J end by 4 bases, with 19 bases between. In germline, CDR1 is SGDLS, CDR2 YYNGEE. The length of the CDR3 is 15 residues. The CDR3 reads CASGPGGLGADTQYF. The CDR3 DNA is TGTGCCAGCGGGCCCGGGGGGCTCGGGGCAGATACGCAGTATTTT.

The rearrangement uses TRBV27 and TRBJ2-6; possible D gene TRBD1, 6 bases. The V and J ends lost 3 bases and 6 bases respectively, with 12 bases between them. Germline V CDR1 and CDR2: MNHEY, SMNVEV (reference sequence). The CDR3 is 15 residues long. The CDR3 DNA reads as TGTGCCAGCAGTTTGAGACAGGACCCGGCCAACGTCCTGACTTTC. Translated: CASSLRQDPANVLTF.

V and J are TRBV20-1 and TRBJ2-3, with 9 bases aligning to TRBD2. V was clipped by 3 bases and J by 3 bases; unmatched bases: 13. Germline CDR1 is DFQATT and CDR2 is SNEGSKA (reference sequence). CDR3 length: 17 amino acids. CDR3 protein: CSASLASGARPTDTQYF. CDR3 in DNA: TGCAGTGCTAGTCTAGCTAGCGGGGCCAGACCTACAGATACGCAGTATTTT.

The chain uses TRBV18 and TRBJ2-1; D not resolved. This CDR3 has 14 residues. The germline V gene encodes CDR1 KGHSH and CDR2 LQKENI. With 4 bases removed from V and 2 bases from J, the gap between germline ends came to 9 bases. The CDR3 DNA reads TGTGCCAGCTCACGTTTAGAGGCCTACAATGAGCAGTTCTTC. Translating gives CASSRLEAYNEQFF. Looking up the rest from reference TRBV18 and TRBJ2-1 gives the full variable domain: NAGVMQNPRHLVRRRGQEARLRCSPMKGHSHVYWYRQLPEEGLKFMVYLQKENIIDESGMPKERFSAEFPKEGPSILRIQQVVRGDSAAYFCASSRLEAYNEQFFGPGTRLTVL.

The chain uses TRBV5-4 and TRBJ1-3, with D possibly matching TRBD1 (6 bases). CDR1 is SGHNT, CDR2 YYREEE, per germline (reference sequence). This CDR3 contains 14 residues. The germline V and J ends were trimmed by 0 bases and 4 bases, with 8 bases remaining between them. DNA of the CDR3: TGTGCCAGCAGCTTGGACAGGGTAGGAAACACCATATATTTT. It encodes CASSLDRVGNTIYF.

V and J are TRBV3-1 (or the pseudogene TRBV3-2) and TRBJ2-7, with 12 bases aligning to TRBD2. The CDR3 runs to 16 residues. V lost 5 bases and J lost 4; bases outside the gene matches: 9. Germline V gene lookup returns CDR1 LGHDT and CDR2 YNNKEL (reference sequence). CDR3: CASSSPSGGVWYEQYF. The CDR3 DNA reads as TGTGCCAGCAGCTCCCCTAGCGGGGGGGTGTGGTACGAGCAGTACTTC.

This clone appeared a few times. The chain couples TRBV19 to TRBJ1-4; a weak D match, TRBD1 (6 bases). Trimming cost V 3 bases and J 4 bases, with 9 bases left between them. The germline V gene encodes CDR1 LNHDA and CDR2 SQIVND (reference sequence). This CDR3 is 14 amino acids long. CDR3 region: CASSMDRRNEKLFF. DNA of the CDR3: TGTGCCAGTAGTATGGACAGACGTAATGAAAAACTGTTTTTT.

CDR3 nucleotide sequence: TGTGCCTGGATTCCTCGGGGGGCGTCGAACACCGGGGAGCTGTTTTTT. Residues: CAWIPRGASNTGELFF. The chain couples TRBV30 to TRBJ2-2, with D possibly matching TRBD2 (7 bases). This CDR3 is built from 16 residues. Germline CDR1 and CDR2: GTSNPN and SVGIG (reference sequence). V was pared by 4 bases and J by 0 bases, with 15 bases between.

This chain uses TRBV27 with TRBJ1-2; 9 bases are shared with TRBD1. Germline V gene sequence: CDR1 MNHEY, CDR2 SMNVEV (reference sequence). The trim removed 6 bases at V and 7 bases at J, leaving 9 bases unmatched. The CDR3 length is 14 residues. The CDR3 DNA sequence: TGTGCCAGCAGGCGACAGGGGGAAGGTTTTGGCTACACCTTC. It yields the protein CASRRQGEGFGYTF.

The gene calls are TRBV7-9 and TRBJ2-7; D may be TRBD2 (7 bases). The V and J ends lost 3 bases and 9 bases respectively, with 21 bases between them. Per the germline V gene, CDR1 is SEHNR and CDR2 is FQNEAQ (reference sequence). The length of the CDR3 is 15 residues. The CDR3 DNA follows: TGTGCCAGCAGCTTCCCGCCTCGGGGGGCAGATCGGCAGTACTTC. Encoded protein: CASSFPPRGADRQYF. Complete variable domain (other parts from reference TRBV7-9 and TRBJ2-7): DTGVSQNPRHKITKRGQNVTFRCDPISEHNRLYWYRQTLGQGPEFLTYFQNEAQLEKSRLLSDRFSAERPKGSFSTLEIQRTEQGDSAMYLCASSFPPRGADRQYFGPGTRLTVT.

The chain recombines TRBV2 with TRBJ2-5; 10 bases fit TRBD2. This CDR3 region has 14 residues. In germline, CDR1 is SNHLY, CDR2 FYNNEI. The CDR3 bases are TGTGCAGCTGCGCTAGCGGGGGTACAAGAGACCCAGTACTTC. Its translation: CAAALAGVQETQYF.

The CDR3 loop is CSALEVETQYF. DNA for the CDR3: TGCAGTGCTCTCGAGGTGGAGACCCAGTACTTC. The J gene is TRBJ2-5, the V gene TRBV20-1; D is unclear. Between the trimmed V and J ends, which lost 5 bases and 5 bases, there was a span of 9 bases. Germline V CDR1 and CDR2: DFQATT, SNEGSKA (reference sequence). The CDR3 is 11 residues long.

The rearrangement links TRBV20-1 to TRBJ1-1, with no clear D. CDR1 is DFQATT, CDR2 SNEGSKA, per germline (reference sequence). Between the trimmed V and J ends, which lost 3 bases and 7 bases, there was a span of 6 bases. This CDR3 spans 10 amino acids. In nucleotides, the CDR3 is TGCAGTGCTAGCCGGGGTGAAGCTTTCTTT. This encodes CSASRGEAFF.

J is TRBJ1-2 and V is TRBV5-4; TRBD1 agrees at 7 bases. CDR1 SGHNT and CDR2 YYREEE come from the germline V gene (reference sequence). With 4 bases clipped from V and 7 bases from J, the junction kept 10 bases outside the gene matches. The CDR3 loop spans 14 amino acids. The CDR3 DNA sequence: TGTGCCAGCAGCCCCGGGACAGCGTCCTCTGGCTACACCTTC. Encoded protein: CASSPGTASSGYTF.